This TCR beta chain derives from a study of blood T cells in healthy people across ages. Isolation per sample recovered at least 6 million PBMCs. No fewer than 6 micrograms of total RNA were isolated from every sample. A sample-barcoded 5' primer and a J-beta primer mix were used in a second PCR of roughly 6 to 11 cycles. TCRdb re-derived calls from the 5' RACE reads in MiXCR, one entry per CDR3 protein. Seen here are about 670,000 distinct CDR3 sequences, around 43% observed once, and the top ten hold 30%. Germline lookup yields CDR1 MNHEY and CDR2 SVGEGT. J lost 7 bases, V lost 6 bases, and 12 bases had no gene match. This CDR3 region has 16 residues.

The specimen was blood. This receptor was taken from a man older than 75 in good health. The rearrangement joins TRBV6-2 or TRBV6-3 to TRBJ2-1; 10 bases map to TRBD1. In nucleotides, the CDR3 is TGTGCCAGCAGCCCAAGACAGGGGGCTCCAAGTAATGAGCAGTTCTTC. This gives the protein CASSPRQGAPSNEQFF.